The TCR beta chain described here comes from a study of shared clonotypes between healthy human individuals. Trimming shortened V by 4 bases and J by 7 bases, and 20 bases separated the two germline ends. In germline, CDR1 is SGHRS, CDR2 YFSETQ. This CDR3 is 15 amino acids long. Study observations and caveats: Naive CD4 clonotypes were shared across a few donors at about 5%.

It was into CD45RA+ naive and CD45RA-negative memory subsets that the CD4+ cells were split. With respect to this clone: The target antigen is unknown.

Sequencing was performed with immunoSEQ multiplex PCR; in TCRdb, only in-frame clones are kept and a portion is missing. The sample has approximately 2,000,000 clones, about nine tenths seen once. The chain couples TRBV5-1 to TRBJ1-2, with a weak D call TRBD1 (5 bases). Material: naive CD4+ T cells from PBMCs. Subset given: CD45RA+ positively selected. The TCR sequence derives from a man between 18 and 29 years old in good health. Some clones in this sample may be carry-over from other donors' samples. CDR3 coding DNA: TGCGCCAGCAGCAAGGGTAGCAGGGACGCGGTTGGCTACACCTTC. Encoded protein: CASSKGSRDAVGYTF.